One sample yielded the 30 T cell receptor beta chains listed below, sequenced in a study of blood T cell repertoires in COVID-19. Sequencing was performed with immunoSEQ multiplex PCR; in TCRdb, only in-frame clones are kept and a portion is missing. The sample shows approximately 120,000 clones, 80% to 90% of them seen only once. Sequenced input: peripheral blood. Receptors originate from a woman older than 75 with active or convalescent COVID-19.

Written as DNA, the CDR3 is TGTGCCAGTAGTATAGAAGGACAGGGCCGGGCCAAAAACATTCAGTACTTC. Its translation: CASSIEGQGRAKNIQYF. The rearrangement joins TRBV19 to TRBJ2-4, with 8 bases matching TRBD1. Germline V CDR1 and CDR2: LNHDA, SQIVND (reference sequence). V lost 0 bases to trimming and J lost 1 base; unmatched junction nucleotides: 5. The CDR3 has 17 amino acids.

V usage is TRBV7-9 and J usage is TRBJ2-1; D is perhaps TRBD2 (6 bases). The CDR3 has 15 residues. Germline V gene data show CDR1 as SEHNR and CDR2 as FQNEAQ (reference sequence). The V gene lost 7 bases and the J gene lost 6 bases, with 19 bases spanning the gap. CDR3 amino acids: CASTKLVGLLNEQFF. CDR3 in DNA: TGTGCCAGCACCAAGCTCGTAGGACTACTCAATGAGCAGTTCTTC. The complete variable domain, with remaining parts taken from reference TRBV7-9 and TRBJ2-1, reads DTGVSQNPRHKITKRGQNVTFRCDPISEHNRLYWYRQTLGQGPEFLTYFQNEAQLEKSRLLSDRFSAERPKGSFSTLEIQRTEQGDSAMYLCASTKLVGLLNEQFFGPGTRLTVL.

The chain joins TRBV5-8 to TRBJ2-7, with D possibly being TRBD2 (7 bases). V was pared by 2 bases and J by 2 bases, with 11 bases between. This CDR3 contains 14 residues. Looked up from germline, CDR1 is SGHTS and CDR2 is YDEGEE. In nucleotides, the CDR3 is TGTGCCAGCAGCTTCACAGGGACTACCTACGAGCAGTACTTC. It codes for CASSFTGTTYEQYF.

V is TRBV7-2 and J is TRBJ1-2; 10 bases are a match to TRBD1. CDR1 and CDR2 from the germline V gene are SGHTA and FQGNSA. The V and J ends lost 5 bases and 7 bases, in that order; junction bases with no gene match: 7. This CDR3 is 14 amino acids long. In DNA form, the CDR3 reads TGTGCCAGCAGCACCCGGGACAGGGGACGTGGCTACACCTTC. Amino acid sequence: CASSTRDRGRGYTF.

The CDR3 here is CASTLGDRAYEQYF. In DNA, the CDR3 is TGTGCCAGCACCTTGGGAGACAGGGCTTACGAGCAGTACTTC. This chain links TRBV28 with TRBJ2-7; TRBD1 agrees at 7 bases. Trimming removed 7 bases from V and 4 bases from J; junction bases left unmatched: 10. The CDR3 is 14 amino acids. Germline CDR1 MDHEN, CDR2 SYDVKM.

This rearrangement joins TRBV5-4 to TRBJ2-3; the match to TRBD1 covers 11 bases. CDR1 SGHNT and CDR2 YYREEE come from the germline V gene (reference sequence). The CDR3 consists of 15 residues. The junction had 3 bases not matched to a gene; V was cut back by 3 bases and J by 3 bases. CDR3 sequence reads: CASSYGQGATDTQYF. The CDR3 DNA sequence: TGTGCCAGCAGCTACGGACAGGGGGCAACAGATACGCAGTATTTT.

The V and J genes are TRBV5-1 and TRBJ1-2; weak D call: TRBD1 (6 bases). With 0 bases removed from V and 8 bases from J, the gap between germline ends came to 14 bases. The CDR3 length is 14 residues. CDR1 is SGHRS and CDR2 is YFSETQ in the germline V gene. CDR3 DNA sequence: TGCGCCAGCAGCTTGGGGTACAGGGCCAGCGGCTACACCTTC. Its translation is CASSLGYRASGYTF. Using reference TRBV5-1 and TRBJ1-2 for the parts outside the CDR3, the full variable domain is KAGVTQTPRYLIKTRGQQVTLSCSPISGHRSVSWYQQTPGQGLQFLFEYFSETQRNKGNFPGRFSGRQFSNSRSEMNVSTLELGDSALYLCASSLGYRASGYTFGSGTRLTVV.

The chain recombines TRBV2 with TRBJ2-2, with TRBD2 as a possible D gene (6 bases). Germline V gene sequence: CDR1 SNHLY, CDR2 FYNNEI. With 4 bases removed from V and 7 bases from J, the gap between germline ends came to 7 bases. The CDR3 consists of 12 residues. In DNA, the CDR3 is TGTGCCAGCAGTGTGGGACTCGGGGAGCTGTTTTTT. Translation gives CASSVGLGELFF. Full variable domain (missing parts from reference TRBV2 and TRBJ2-2): EPEVTQTPSHQVTQMGQEVILRCVPISNHLYFYWYRQILGQKVEFLVSFYNNEISEKSEIFDDQFSVERPDGSNFTLKIRSTKLEDSAMYFCASSVGLGELFFGEGSRLTVL.

In regard to this clone: At one boundary the junction diverges from the germline segment, which might be a read error. V usage is TRBV7-2 and J usage is TRBJ2-3; 10 nucleotides align to TRBD2. This CDR3 comprises 16 residues. The germline CDR1 and CDR2 sequences are SGHTA and FQGNSA. CDR3 in amino acids: CAGSLYTSGGTDTQYF. As DNA, the CDR3 is TGTGCCGGCAGCTTGTACACTAGCGGGGGCACAGATACGCAGTATTTT.

V is TRBV27 and J is TRBJ1-4, with D tentatively TRBD1 (6 bases). Deletions cut 4 bases from V and 7 bases from J, with 13 bases between. Germline CDR1 and CDR2: MNHEY and SMNVEV (reference sequence). CDR3 size: 14 residues. The DNA for the CDR3 is TGTGCCAGCAGTTGGACAGTGGGGATTGAAAAACTGTTTTTT. It codes for CASSWTVGIEKLFF.

In this sample, this clone turned up a few times. Other DNA sequences of this sample code for an identical CDR3. V is TRBV29-1 and J is TRBJ2-1; D unresolved. The CDR3 is made up of 10 amino acids. Germline lookup yields CDR1 SQVTM and CDR2 ANQGSEA. V lost 6 bases and J 2 bases, leaving 2 bases between the germline ends. The CDR3 DNA reads TGCAGCGTCGCCTACAATGAGCAGTTCTTC. Translating gives CSVAYNEQFF.

The chain combines TRBV6-5 with TRBJ1-1; D perhaps matches TRBD1 (6 bases). CDR3 length: 12 residues. Germline V gives CDR1 MNHEY, CDR2 SVGAGI. Trimming shortened V by 11 bases and J by 5 bases, and 15 bases separated the two germline ends. The CDR3 loop is CARRGGHTEAFF. CDR3 sequence (DNA): TGTGCCCGACGAGGGGGACATACTGAAGCTTTCTTT.

This chain joins TRBV29-1 and TRBJ2-2; no definite D call. The germline V and J ends were trimmed by 1 base and 9 bases, with 6 bases remaining between them. The length of the CDR3 is 11 residues. In germline, CDR1 is SQVTM, CDR2 ANQGSEA. CDR3 region: CSVEGARELFF. CDR3 sequence (DNA): TGCAGCGTTGAAGGCGCCAGGGAGCTGTTTTTT.

The chain recombines TRBV11-1 with TRBJ2-1, with D possibly being TRBD2 (5 bases). Germline lookup yields CDR1 SGHAT and CDR2 FQDESV (reference sequence). The CDR3 covers 13 residues. The V end lost 1 base, the J end lost 10 bases, and 11 bases lay between the germline ends. Written as DNA, the CDR3 is TGTGCCAGCAGCTTAGGCCCCGGAGGCGAGCAGTTCTTC. It is translated as CASSLGPGGEQFF.

This chain joins TRBV28 and TRBJ2-7; 9 nucleotides agree with TRBD1. The CDR3 is 14 residues long. Germline CDR1 MDHEN, CDR2 SYDVKM. The V segment lost 7 bases and the J segment 2 bases; nucleotides outside the gene matches: 6. The CDR3 region has the DNA TGTGCCAGCATCGGCTGGGACAGGGCCTACGAGCAGTACTTC. Encoded protein: CASIGWDRAYEQYF. The full variable domain, its missing parts supplied by reference TRBV28 and TRBJ2-7, is DVKVTQSSRYLVKRTGEKVFLECVQDMDHENMFWYRQDPGLGLRLIYFSYDVKMKEKGDIPEGYSVSREKKERFSLILESASTNQTSMYLCASIGWDRAYEQYFGPGTRLTVT.

The chain combines TRBV4-2 with TRBJ1-2, with a tentative D call TRBD1 (6 bases). Trimming took off 0 bases at V and 8 bases at J, with 19 bases between the two ends. Germline V gives CDR1 LGHNA, CDR2 YNFKEQ. The CDR3 runs to 16 residues. This CDR3 reads CASSQDTAGGAKGYTF. The CDR3 DNA reads TGTGCCAGCAGCCAAGATACGGCTGGGGGCGCGAAGGGCTACACCTTC.

This clone was counted between two and nine times. This chain joins TRBV12-3 or TRBV12-4 and TRBJ2-1, with a possible D match to TRBD2 (6 bases). The CDR3 contains 13 residues. The germline V and J ends were trimmed by 6 bases and 9 bases, with 15 bases remaining between them. The CDR3 sequence: CASSLTERAEQFF. CDR3 DNA sequence: TGTGCCAGCAGCCTGACTGAGCGGGCTGAGCAGTTCTTC.

V and J are TRBV15 and TRBJ1-6; TRBD1 matches at 8 bases. The CDR3 consists of 14 residues. Looked up from germline, CDR1 is LNHNV and CDR2 is YYDKDF (reference sequence). V trimming: 2 bases; J trimming: 10 bases; junction bases outside the gene matches: 4. In nucleotides, the CDR3 is TGTGCCACCAGCAGAATTACAGGGGGGTCACCCCTCCACTTT. It specifies CATSRITGGSPLHF.

This chain joins TRBV24-1 and TRBJ2-3; D is perhaps TRBD1 (5 bases). Trimming stripped 1 base from V and 4 bases from J, with 14 bases between. CDR1 and CDR2 (germline): KGHDR, SFDVKD. The CDR3 spans 16 residues. DNA for the CDR3: TGTGCCACCAGTGATTTCAGCCAGGGTAAGGCAGATACGCAGTATTTT. Its protein is CATSDFSQGKADTQYF.

The chain links TRBV25-1 to TRBJ1-3, with D possibly being TRBD1 (6 bases). V lost 6 bases, J lost 1 base, and 10 bases lay in between. The CDR3 contains 14 residues. Germline V lookup: CDR1 MGHDK, CDR2 SYGVNS. CDR3 protein: CASRDDRSGNTIYF. In DNA form, the CDR3 reads TGTGCCAGCAGGGATGACAGGTCTGGAAACACCATATATTTT.

This rearrangement joins TRBV10-3 to TRBJ2-5, with a possible D match to TRBD2 (7 bases). The CDR3 contains 15 residues. Trimming removed 10 bases from V and 2 bases from J, with 20 bases in between. The germline V gene encodes CDR1 ENHRY and CDR2 SYGVKD. The CDR3 loop is CASSGASGQQETQYF. In DNA, the CDR3 is TGTGCCAGTAGTGGGGCTAGCGGACAGCAAGAGACCCAGTACTTC.

The gene calls are TRBV6-5 and TRBJ2-7, with 8 positions matching TRBD1. J was trimmed by 6 bases and V by 3 bases; bases with no gene match: 7. CDR1 is MNHEY, CDR2 SVGAGI, per germline. The CDR3 extends over 14 amino acids. DNA of the CDR3: TGTGCCAGCAGTTATGGGACAGGAGAGCTCGAGCAGTACTTC. Translated, it gives CASSYGTGELEQYF.

The gene calls are TRBV28 and TRBJ1-2; tentative D call: TRBD1 (6 bases). The CDR3 totals 13 residues. Between the trimmed V and J ends, which lost 3 bases and 5 bases, there was a span of 10 bases. Germline V gene sequence: CDR1 MDHEN, CDR2 SYDVKM. The CDR3 region is CASSFGDKYGYTF. CDR3 DNA sequence: TGTGCCAGCAGTTTTGGGGACAAATATGGCTACACCTTC.

The chain has TRBV7-9 and TRBJ1-1, with no clear D. Trimming removed 4 bases at V and 4 bases at J, with 16 bases between. CDR3 length equals 15 residues. The germline V gene encodes CDR1 SEHNR and CDR2 FQNEAQ (reference sequence). CDR3 nucleotides: TGTGCCAGCAGCTCATATGACTCATCGGGCACTGAAGCTTTCTTT. It specifies CASSSYDSSGTEAFF.

The chain combines TRBV6-6 with TRBJ2-5; 7 nucleotides line up with TRBD2. Germline CDR1 and CDR2: MNHNY and SVGAGI (reference sequence). J lost 6 bases, V lost 6 bases, and 13 bases had no gene match. The CDR3 covers 15 residues. The CDR3 nucleotides are TGTGCCAGCAGGAGGGGAGGGGAGACTGAAAAGACCCAGTACTTC. Encoded protein: CASRRGGETEKTQYF.

This chain's CDR3 is CASSLVAGGPDTQYF. The CDR3 nucleotides read TGTGCCAGCAGTCTCGTAGCGGGAGGGCCAGATACGCAGTATTTT. This chain joins TRBV28 and TRBJ2-3; TRBD2 agrees at 11 bases. The CDR3 loop spans 15 amino acids. The V segment lost 5 bases and the J segment 4 bases; nucleotides outside the gene matches: 5. Germline V gene lookup returns CDR1 MDHEN and CDR2 SYDVKM. Filled out from reference TRBV28 and TRBJ2-3, the complete variable domain reads DVKVTQSSRYLVKRTGEKVFLECVQDMDHENMFWYRQDPGLGLRLIYFSYDVKMKEKGDIPEGYSVSREKKERFSLILESASTNQTSMYLCASSLVAGGPDTQYFGPGTRLTVL.

The chain joins TRBV10-1 to TRBJ1-1; perhaps TRBD1 as D (6 bases). V gave up 0 bases and J gave up 2 bases, with 10 bases separating them. The CDR3 has 15 residues. In germline, CDR1 is WNHNN, CDR2 SYGVQD (reference sequence). The DNA of the CDR3 is TGCGCCAGCAGTGAGTCGACAGGAACCAACACTGAAGCTTTCTTT. Protein sequence: CASSESTGTNTEAFF.

The rearrangement joins TRBV7-9 to TRBJ1-5; 8 bases are shared with TRBD1. CDR1 is SEHNR and CDR2 is FQNEAQ in the germline V gene (reference sequence). V lost 2 bases to trimming and J lost 4 bases; unmatched junction nucleotides: 1. CDR3 size: 14 residues. This CDR3 is CASSLQGANQPQHF. CDR3 sequence (DNA): TGTGCCAGCAGCTTACAGGGGGCAAATCAGCCCCAGCATTTT.

This chain links TRBV10-3 with TRBJ1-3; no clear D. With 10 bases removed from V and 8 bases from J, the gap between germline ends came to 15 bases. Germline V lookup: CDR1 ENHRY, CDR2 SYGVKD. This CDR3 comprises 12 residues. CDR3 region: CATAGSSDTIYF. The CDR3 DNA reads TGTGCCACTGCGGGGTCCTCCGACACCATATATTTT.

The gene calls are TRBV19 and TRBJ2-1; no reliable D call. From germline, CDR1 is LNHDA and CDR2 SQIVND (reference sequence). V lost 1 base and J lost 0, with 10 bases in between. The CDR3 is 16 residues long. CDR3 DNA: TGTGCCAGTAGTATAGCGGTCGGTTCCTCCTACAATGAGCAGTTCTTC. Translation: CASSIAVGSSYNEQFF.